This TCR beta chain was identified during a study of blood T cells in healthy people across ages. Through a sample-barcoded 5' primer and a J-beta primer mix, a second PCR was run for 7 to 11 cycles. Every cDNA molecule bore a tag from a template-switch adaptor containing 12 random nucleotides. Samples each returned at least 2.5 million CDR3-containing paired-end reads. TCRdb reanalysed the 5' RACE reads using MiXCR and keeps one entry per CDR3 protein. The profile covers about 680,000 distinct CDR3 sequences, with about half appearing a single time and 30% to 35% taken by the ten largest. A minimum of 7 million PBMCs was isolated per sample. There were at least 5.5 micrograms of total RNA extracted from every sample. V was cut by 5 bases and J by 3 bases, with 14 bases left in between. Germline V CDR1 and CDR2: SGHTA, FQGNSA. The CDR3 consists of 14 residues.

The receptor comes from a woman between 55 and 75 years old in good health. The sequenced sample consisted of blood. This chain connects TRBV7-2 to TRBJ2-7, with D perhaps TRBD1 (5 bases). The CDR3 reads CASSPMGQNYEQYF. CDR3 in DNA: TGTGCCAGCAGCCCGATGGGGCAAAACTACGAGCAGTACTTC.